This T cell receptor (beta chain) is from a study of response to subunit inactivated influenza vaccine. Findings and limits, study-wide: The authors put forward the suggestion that each seasonal influenza vaccination may bring in only a limited number of new T cells.

Only a few counts were recorded for this clonotype. Antigen specificity is unknown. MiXCR was run by TCRdb on the RT-PCR reads, yielding one entry per CDR3 protein. The profile shows fewer than 250,000 distinct CDR3 sequences, around an eighth of them singletons. The sequence was obtained from a middle-aged man who received an inactivated influenza vaccine. This specimen consisted of CD8+ T cells sorted from PBMCs, obtained roughly 5 days after vaccination.

The CDR3 DNA reads TGTGCCAGCAGCTCGCCGACTAGCGGGAGCCATGAGCAGTTCTTC. It translates to CASSSPTSGSHEQFF. The genes are TRBV7-2 and TRBJ2-1; 12 bases map to TRBD2. With 4 bases clipped from V and 8 bases from J, the junction kept 6 bases outside the gene matches. The CDR3 extends over 15 amino acids. The germline CDR1 and CDR2 sequences are SGHTA and FQGNSA.